This T cell receptor beta chain came from a study of beta chain features in type 1 diabetes. Findings of the study overall: There was no resolution here of whether HLA type influences TCRB rearrangement.

The CDR3 runs 16 residues. The germline V gene has CDR1 LNHDA and CDR2 SQIVND (reference sequence). J was trimmed by 5 bases and V by 7 bases; bases with no gene match: 15. This clone turned up a few times. The antigen is not known. Reverse transcription of all isolated RNA meant that expressed TCRB transcripts were sequenced. The read count averaged about 3.57 million across naive, central memory and regulatory T cell samples. Data came from immunoSEQ multiplex PCR; TCRdb stores just in-frame clones and leaves some out. The repertoire holds approximately 250,000 clones, with roughly 15% as singletons.

The chain has TRBV19 and TRBJ2-5, with TRBD2 matching 8 bases. Material for sequencing was naive CD4+ T cells from blood. This TCR was sampled from a woman aged 40 to 50 in good health. This chain's CDR3 is CASTHGVAGPRETQYF. CDR3 DNA sequence: TGTGCCAGTACCCACGGGGTAGCGGGGCCCCGGGAGACCCAGTACTTC.